This TCR beta chain stems from a study of cytomegalovirus exposure and HLA in healthy donors. Notes on the study in general: Researchers counted around 180 TCR beta chains as cytomegalovirus-associated. Rare TCR sequences predominated, though certain public TCRs were found in many donors. The majority of CMV-associated TCR beta chains were reported as apparently HLA-restricted in a later analysis. Later genetic work tied a missense DCLRE1C variant to beta-chain V and J trimming.

This clone was seen a single time. Its cognate antigen is unknown. A multiplex PCR was run with 60 Vbeta primers and 13 Jbeta primers. The method was immunoSEQ multiplex PCR; TCRdb's version includes in-frame clones alone and lacks a portion of them. The sample records more than 100,000 clones, 77% being singletons. Germline V gives CDR1 WSHSY, CDR2 SAAADI. With 2 bases removed from V and 8 bases from J, the gap between germline ends came to 12 bases. The CDR3 extends over 14 amino acids. This receptor was obtained from a human donor in good health. Sequencing was done on a sample of PBMCs. The chain uses TRBV10-2 and TRBJ1-4; D is uncertain. CDR3 sequence (DNA): TGCGCCAGCAGTGAGCGGTCTACGGGGGAAAAACTGTTTTTT. Residues: CASSERSTGEKLFF.